The 31 T cell receptor beta chains below all came from one sample that was sequenced in a study of neoadjuvant anti-PD-1 for oral cavity cancer (dated by TCRdb to the early 2020s). The sample's time point label, in plain terms: after neoadjuvant nivolumab, at surgical resection. Libraries were constructed by the immunoSEQ multiplex PCR assay. TCRdb provides this immuneACCESS table in a form limited to in-frame rearrangements. Some clones are lacking; in checked studies, under half of them reflect an unresolved V gene, and why the rest are absent is not known. Counted in this sample were roughly 25,000 clones; around a quarter of them appeared once. About 16% of the sample comes from the top ten. The material sequenced was tumor tissue, taken after nivolumab (anti-PD-1) treatment. Source of these receptors: a person between 35 and 79 years old with oral cavity squamous cell carcinoma.

This clone came up a few times. The rearrangement links TRBV4-1 to TRBJ1-3; no definite D call. CDR1 is MGHRA, CDR2 YSYEKL, per germline. CDR3 length equals 15 residues. Trimming removed 4 bases at V and 1 base at J, with 11 bases between. CDR3 sequence: CASSPTLGSGNTIYF. Here the CDR3 DNA reads TGCGCCAGCAGCCCCACCCTGGGATCTGGAAACACCATATATTTT.

The sample holds a few counts of this clone. The chain links TRBV6-6 to TRBJ2-6, with D uncertain. Trimming shortened V by 10 bases and J by 0 bases, and 7 bases separated the two germline ends. There are 13 residues in the CDR3. CDR1 and CDR2 (germline): MNHNY, SVGAGI (reference sequence). As DNA, the CDR3 is TGTGCCACAGCAGGCTCTGGGGCCAACGTCCTGACTTTC. As protein: CATAGSGANVLTF.

The rearrangement joins TRBV15 to TRBJ1-1; D is uncertain. The length of the CDR3 is 13 residues. Trimming stripped 2 bases from V and 8 bases from J, with 12 bases between. CDR1 is LNHNV, CDR2 YYDKDF, per germline (reference sequence). The CDR3 loop reads CATSRQKGLEAFF. CDR3 DNA: TGTGCCACCAGCAGACAGAAAGGACTCGAAGCTTTCTTT. The full variable domain, with the rest looked up from reference TRBV15 and TRBJ1-1, is DAMVIQNPRYQVTQFGKPVTLSCSQTLNHNVMYWYQQKSSQAPKLLFHYYDKDFNNEADTPDNFQSRRPNTSFCFLDIRSPGLGDTAMYLCATSRQKGLEAFFGQGTRLTVV.

The genes are TRBV7-8 and TRBJ2-7; tentatively, D is TRBD1 or TRBD2 (7 bases each). CDR1 SGHVS and CDR2 FQNEAQ come from the germline V gene. This CDR3 spans 14 amino acids. V was clipped by 5 bases and J by 5 bases, with 16 bases between them. Here the CDR3 DNA reads TGTGCCAGCAGCCCCAGGGGGGGGTCCAACGAGCAGTACTTC. Translating it yields CASSPRGGSNEQYF.

This clone was seen a handful of times. The rearrangement joins TRBV5-1 to TRBJ2-5; D is undetermined. Germline V gene data show CDR1 as SGHRS and CDR2 as YFSETQ. This CDR3 has 11 amino acids. Trimming took 0 bases from V and 3 from J, leaving 0 bases between them. CDR3: CASSLEETQYF. CDR3 sequence (DNA): TGCGCCAGCAGCTTGGAAGAGACCCAGTACTTC. The whole variable domain, remainder taken from reference TRBV5-1 and TRBJ2-5, is KAGVTQTPRYLIKTRGQQVTLSCSPISGHRSVSWYQQTPGQGLQFLFEYFSETQRNKGNFPGRFSGRQFSNSRSEMNVSTLELGDSALYLCASSLEETQYFGPGTRLLVL.

This clone has ten or more counts. The chain joins TRBV5-1 to TRBJ2-2; 9 bases align to TRBD2. The V and J ends lost 3 bases and 4 bases, in that order; junction bases with no gene match: 10. This CDR3 region has 17 residues. Germline V CDR1 and CDR2: SGHRS, YFSETQ. CDR3 loop: CASSWGLAGSSTGELFF. For the CDR3, the DNA is TGCGCCAGCAGCTGGGGGCTAGCGGGATCTTCCACCGGGGAGCTGTTTTTT.

This clone was recorded a few times. J is TRBJ1-4 and V is TRBV7-8; 8 nucleotides line up with TRBD1. The CDR3 is made up of 15 amino acids. The germline V gene encodes CDR1 SGHVS and CDR2 FQNEAQ. The junction had 5 bases not matched to a gene; V was cut back by 0 bases and J by 8 bases. CDR3 loop: CASSLAQGAQEKLFF. The CDR3 bases are TGTGCCAGCAGCTTAGCGCAGGGGGCACAGGAAAAACTGTTTTTT. The variable domain in full, with the rest retrieved from reference TRBV7-8 and TRBJ1-4, is GAGVSQSPRYKVAKRGQDVALRCDPISGHVSLFWYQQALGQGPEFLTYFQNEAQLDKSGLPSDRFFAERPEGSVSTLKIQRTQQEDSAVYLCASSLAQGAQEKLFFGSGTQLSVL.

This sequence joins TRBV2 and TRBJ1-5; tentative D call: TRBD1 (6 bases). CDR3 length equals 16 residues. The ends were cut back, 5 bases at V and 0 bases at J, with 14 bases in the middle. The germline CDR1 and CDR2 sequences are SNHLY and FYNNEI. The CDR3 sequence is CASSPGDVNSNQPQHF. CDR3 nucleotides: TGTGCCAGCAGTCCAGGGGACGTTAATAGCAATCAGCCCCAGCATTTT.

This clone was observed a few times. The chain recombines TRBV19 with TRBJ2-5; TRBD1 matches at 8 bases. The CDR3 totals 12 residues. Trimming removed 10 bases from V and 4 bases from J; junction bases left unmatched: 5. Germline V gene data show CDR1 as LNHDA and CDR2 as SQIVND (reference sequence). This CDR3 reads CATRGQAETQYF. The CDR3 DNA sequence: TGTGCCACGAGGGGACAGGCAGAGACCCAGTACTTC.

In this sample, this clone turned up a few times. V usage is TRBV11-2 and J usage is TRBJ2-7; 9 bases agree with TRBD1. J lost 2 bases, V lost 5 bases, and 7 bases had no gene match. This CDR3 is built from 15 residues. Germline loops: CDR1 SGHAT, CDR2 FQNNGV. The CDR3 protein is CASSNRDRDPYEQYF. The CDR3 DNA follows: TGTGCCAGCAGCAACCGGGACAGGGATCCCTACGAGCAGTACTTC.

V gene TRBV11-2 combines with J gene TRBJ2-2, with 12 bases matching TRBD2. Germline CDR1 SGHAT, CDR2 FQNNGV. The CDR3 has 18 residues. V lost 5 bases and J lost 0; bases outside the gene matches: 7. This chain's CDR3 is CASSLRLAGAANTGELFF. DNA of the CDR3: TGTGCCAGCAGCCTGCGACTAGCGGGGGCCGCGAACACCGGGGAGCTGTTTTTT.

The rearrangement uses TRBV19 and TRBJ2-4; 9 bases agree with TRBD1. Germline CDR1 and CDR2: LNHDA and SQIVND (reference sequence). The CDR3 has 18 residues. Trimming took 2 bases from V and 0 from J; bases not matched to a gene: 8. The CDR3 region is CASSIRDRVNLAKNIQYF. CDR3 in DNA: TGTGCCAGTAGTATAAGGGACAGGGTAAATCTAGCCAAAAACATTCAGTACTTC. Variable domain in full (rest from reference TRBV19 and TRBJ2-4): DGGITQSPKYLFRKEGQNVTLSCEQNLNHDAMYWYRQDPGQGLRLIYYSQIVNDFQKGDIAEGYSVSREKKESFPLTVTSAQKNPTAFYLCASSIRDRVNLAKNIQYFGAGTRLSVL.

The chain has TRBV18 and TRBJ2-7, with a tentative D call TRBD2 (6 bases). The V end was cut by 6 bases, the J end by 3 bases, with 12 bases between. The CDR3 runs 13 residues. The germline gives CDR1 KGHSH, CDR2 LQKENI. In DNA, the CDR3 is TGTGCCAGCTCGGCGGGATTTGGCTACGAGCAGTACTTC. It codes for CASSAGFGYEQYF.

This chain connects TRBV10-3 to TRBJ1-1; TRBD1 aligns across 7 bases. The length of the CDR3 is 14 residues. Germline V gene data show CDR1 as ENHRY and CDR2 as SYGVKD. V lost 0 bases, J lost 7 bases, and 5 bases stayed unmatched. CDR3 DNA: TGTGCCATCAGTGAGTCAAGAGGGGGCGGTGAAGCTTTCTTT. Protein product: CAISESRGGGEAFF.

The chain has TRBV6-5 and TRBJ2-7; D is unresolved. Per germline, CDR1 MNHEY and CDR2 SVGAGI. The V gene lost 0 bases and the J gene lost 6 bases, with 12 bases spanning the gap. This CDR3 region has 14 residues. The CDR3 sequence is CASSYSEQRGEQYF. Here the CDR3 DNA reads TGTGCCAGCAGTTACTCGGAGCAGCGCGGCGAGCAGTACTTC.

The rearrangement uses TRBV29-1 and TRBJ1-1, with TRBD1 identical over 7 bases. This CDR3 comprises 13 residues. In germline, CDR1 is SQVTM, CDR2 ANQGSEA. The ends lost 2 bases at V and 5 bases at J; junction bases unmatched: 5. CDR3 sequence reads: CSVETGVSTEAFF. The CDR3 DNA is TGCAGCGTTGAAACAGGGGTGTCAACTGAAGCTTTCTTT.

The rearrangement links TRBV7-9 to TRBJ2-3; D is perhaps TRBD1 (5 bases). Per the germline V gene, CDR1 is SEHNR and CDR2 is FQNEAQ (reference sequence). This CDR3 contains 16 residues. The V end lost 4 bases, the J end lost 0 bases, and 14 bases lay between the germline ends. The CDR3 DNA reads TGTGCCAGCAGCTCGAACCCGTACAGGAGCACAGATACGCAGTATTTT. This gives the protein CASSSNPYRSTDTQYF. The full variable domain, with the rest looked up from reference TRBV7-9 and TRBJ2-3, is DTGVSQNPRHKITKRGQNVTFRCDPISEHNRLYWYRQTLGQGPEFLTYFQNEAQLEKSRLLSDRFSAERPKGSFSTLEIQRTEQGDSAMYLCASSSNPYRSTDTQYFGPGTRLTVL.

The genes are TRBV12-5 and TRBJ1-5, with D perhaps TRBD1 (6 bases). The CDR3 is 14 residues long. Trimming cost V 1 base and J 6 bases, with 10 bases left between them. CDR1 is LGHNT, CDR2 FRNRAP, per germline. CDR3 sequence: CASGLAGAAQPQHF. The CDR3 bases are TGTGCTAGTGGTTTGGCAGGGGCTGCTCAGCCCCAGCATTTT.

This clone was detected only a few times. The chain uses TRBV6-5 and TRBJ1-1, with unresolved D. CDR3 size: 13 residues. Germline V lookup: CDR1 MNHEY, CDR2 SVGAGI. Trimming removed 6 bases from V and 1 base from J, with 9 bases in between. CDR3 in DNA: TGTGCCAGCAGAGAGACGGGGAACACTGAAGCTTTCTTT. It codes for CASRETGNTEAFF.

The V and J genes are TRBV7-9 and TRBJ2-4; D ambiguous. The V gene lost 5 bases and the J gene lost 7 bases, with 18 bases spanning the gap. The CDR3 runs 15 residues. The germline V gene has CDR1 SEHNR and CDR2 FQNEAQ (reference sequence). The CDR3 region is CASSHTERIWNIQYF. As DNA, the CDR3 is TGTGCCAGCAGCCATACGGAGCGAATCTGGAACATTCAGTACTTC.

V is TRBV6-4 and J is TRBJ2-2; a weak D match, TRBD1 (6 bases). V was trimmed by 4 bases and J by 7 bases, leaving 10 bases between them. Per the germline V gene, CDR1 is MRHNA and CDR2 is SNTAGT. The CDR3 loop spans 13 amino acids. This chain's CDR3 is CASSAGASGELFF. The CDR3 DNA follows: TGTGCCAGCAGTGCAGGGGCAAGCGGGGAGCTGTTTTTT.

This clone was counted only a few times. The rearrangement joins TRBV15 to TRBJ1-2; 9 nucleotides line up with TRBD1. This CDR3 comprises 14 residues. Germline CDR1 is LNHNV and CDR2 is YYDKDF (reference sequence). V lost 0 bases, J lost 5 bases, and 1 base stayed unmatched. The CDR3 DNA is TGTGCCACCAGCAGAGAGGGACAGGGTTATGGCTACACCTTC. It translates to CATSREGQGYGYTF.

The chain couples TRBV7-3 to TRBJ2-7; 7 bases match TRBD1. The length of the CDR3 is 14 residues. In germline, CDR1 is SGHTA, CDR2 FQGTGA. V shed 6 bases, J shed 6 bases, and the junction held 11 bases outside the gene matches. CDR3 nucleotide sequence: TGTGCCAGCAGTCCGGGACAGTCTAGGTCCGAGCAGTACTTC. Protein sequence: CASSPGQSRSEQYF.

This clone was counted a few times. V gene TRBV28 combines with J gene TRBJ1-6; no clear D. The V gene's germline CDR1 is MDHEN and CDR2 SYDVKM. V lost 5 bases and J lost 9, with 17 bases in between. The CDR3 spans 15 residues. The CDR3 region is CASSTRTRLGSPLHF. Here the CDR3 DNA reads TGTGCCAGCAGTACTCGGACCCGATTGGGTTCACCCCTCCACTTT.

J is TRBJ1-6 and V is TRBV6-4; D is uncertain. Trimming took off 3 bases at V and 9 bases at J, with 12 bases between the two ends. Germline CDR1 and CDR2: MRHNA and SNTAGT. The CDR3 runs 14 residues. CDR3 sequence: CASSEGQDLSPLHF. As DNA, the CDR3 is TGTGCCAGCAGTGAAGGTCAGGACCTTTCACCCCTCCACTTT.

This chain uses TRBV30 with TRBJ2-1, with 12 bases lining up with TRBD2. J gave up 14 bases and V 2 bases, and 7 bases lay outside the gene matches. The germline CDR1 and CDR2 sequences are GTSNPN and SVGIG (reference sequence). The length of the CDR3 is 13 residues. CDR3 region: CAWSSSGRADKFF. CDR3 nucleotides: TGTGCCTGGAGTTCTAGCGGGAGGGCCGATAAGTTCTTC.

The V call is TRBV4-1, the J call TRBJ2-2; 8 nucleotides match TRBD2. The germline CDR1 and CDR2 sequences are MGHRA and YSYEKL. The CDR3 runs to 18 residues. V dropped 0 bases and J dropped 0; count of bases not matched to a gene: 6. CDR3 DNA sequence: TGCGCCAGCAGCCAAGATGGACCTAGCGGGCCGAACACCGGGGAGCTGTTTTTT. It yields the protein CASSQDGPSGPNTGELFF.

There are many counts of this clone. The V call is TRBV19, the J call TRBJ2-1; TRBD2 agrees at 7 bases. With 10 bases clipped from V and 7 bases from J, the junction kept 10 bases outside the gene matches. CDR1 and CDR2 (germline): LNHDA, SQIVND (reference sequence). CDR3 length equals 13 residues. The CDR3 is CATHGGGRNEQFF. DNA for the CDR3: TGTGCCACACATGGGGGAGGGAGAAATGAGCAGTTCTTC.

This clone was observed a single time. This sequence joins TRBV6-6 and TRBJ2-3; perhaps TRBD2 as D (6 bases). The CDR3 loop spans 13 amino acids. Germline loops: CDR1 MNHNY, CDR2 SVGAGI (reference sequence). With 0 bases removed from V and 8 bases from J, the gap between germline ends came to 9 bases. CDR3 region: CASSYSEGGTQYF. The CDR3, as DNA: TGTGCCAGCAGTTACTCGGAGGGAGGTACGCAGTATTTT.

This clone was seen repeatedly, ten times or more. The rearrangement links TRBV9 to TRBJ2-7, with TRBD1 matching 9 bases. This CDR3 comprises 15 residues. The germline CDR1 and CDR2 sequences are SGDLS and YYNGEE. V shed 0 bases and J 3 bases; nucleotides not matched to a gene: 4. The CDR3 loop reads CASSVEGTGNYEQYF. The CDR3 coding sequence is TGTGCCAGCAGCGTAGAAGGGACAGGGAACTACGAGCAGTACTTC.

The chain couples TRBV11-2 to TRBJ2-5; D possibly corresponds to TRBD2 (6 bases). The CDR3 length is 15 residues. The V gene's germline CDR1 is SGHAT and CDR2 FQNNGV. The germline V and J ends were trimmed by 3 bases and 0 bases, with 11 bases remaining between them. The CDR3 DNA is TGTGCCAGCAGCTTCGGTCTAGCGAACCAAGAGACCCAGTACTTC. Its translation is CASSFGLANQETQYF.